These T cell receptor beta chains were read from a single sample in a study of early T cells in non-severe SARS-CoV-2 infection. A single record per CDR3 protein comes from TCRdb applying MiXCR to the 5' RACE reads. The sample lists approximately 76,000 distinct CDR3 sequences; about 12% were seen once. Material for sequencing was whole blood. The receptors come from an adult who was a healthcare worker with PCR-confirmed SARS-CoV-2 infection or an uninfected control (not recorded which). CDR3s include the opening cysteine and the closing phenylalanine or tryptophan. Fields, in order: J gene, D gene, clone size, V gene, CDR3 DNA, CDR3 protein. The D gene is left open where the match is weak. Only part of the rows carry a size: once, few, many, or a class if the clone is expanded.

j_call: TRBJ2-3
d_call: .
clone_size: .
v_call: TRBV13
cdr3_nt: TGTGCCAGCAGCTCCGCGGGGGCGAACACAGATACGCAGTATTTT
cdr3_aa: CASSSAGANTDTQYF

j_call: TRBJ2-6
d_call: .
clone_size: many
v_call: TRBV29-1
cdr3_nt: TGCAGCGTTGACTTGGTGGACTCTGGGGCCAACGTCCTGACTTTC
cdr3_aa: CSVDLVDSGANVLTF

j_call: TRBJ2-4
d_call: .
clone_size: .
v_call: TRBV6-5
cdr3_nt: TGTGCCAGCAGCCCGACAGGCGCCAAAAACATTCAGTACTTC
cdr3_aa: CASSPTGAKNIQYF

j_call: TRBJ1-5
d_call: .
clone_size: many
v_call: TRBV24-1
cdr3_nt: TGTGCCACCAGTGATTCCAGGGACATCCGACAGCCCCAGCATTTT
cdr3_aa: CATSDSRDIRQPQHF

j_call: TRBJ2-7
d_call: .
clone_size: many
v_call: TRBV20-1
cdr3_nt: TGCAGTGCTATGAGCGGAGATAGCTCCTACGAGCAGTACTTC
cdr3_aa: CSAMSGDSSYEQYF

j_call: TRBJ2-7
d_call: TRBD1
clone_size: many
v_call: TRBV27
cdr3_nt: TGTGCCAGCTCTATATCTGGGACAGCAATCTACGAGCAGTACTTC
cdr3_aa: CASSISGTAIYEQYF

j_call: TRBJ2-1
d_call: .
clone_size: few
v_call: TRBV7-9
cdr3_nt: TGTGCCAGCGAAGGATCAGCGCCTGAGCAGTTCTTC
cdr3_aa: CASEGSAPEQFF

j_call: TRBJ2-1
d_call: TRBD2
clone_size: many
v_call: TRBV7-2
cdr3_nt: TGTGCCAGCAGCTCGAACAAGCCGGGACTAGCGGGCCTCCTTTCCTACAATGAGCAGTTCTTC
cdr3_aa: CASSSNKPGLAGLLSYNEQFF

j_call: TRBJ2-7
d_call: .
clone_size: .
v_call: TRBV7-3
cdr3_nt: TGTGCCAGCAGCTTATCAACAGGGCTCTACGAGCAGTACTTC
cdr3_aa: CASSLSTGLYEQYF

j_call: TRBJ2-1
d_call: .
clone_size: .
v_call: TRBV24-1
cdr3_nt: TGTGCCACCAGTGATTTGCTCGGCCAGGGCAATGAGCAGTTCTTC
cdr3_aa: CATSDLLGQGNEQFF

j_call: TRBJ2-1
d_call: .
clone_size: few
v_call: TRBV7-8
cdr3_nt: TGTGCCAGCAGCAAACGGGCCCGGTCAGAATACTCCTACAATGAGCAGTTCTTC
cdr3_aa: CASSKRARSEYSYNEQFF

j_call: TRBJ2-5
d_call: .
clone_size: many
v_call: TRBV7-2
cdr3_nt: TGTGCCAGCAGCCCCCGGGAACAGCAAGAGACCCAGTACTTC
cdr3_aa: CASSPREQQETQYF

j_call: TRBJ2-4
d_call: .
clone_size: many
v_call: TRBV20-1
cdr3_nt: TGCAGTGCGTACCCGGGACTAGCCAAAAACATTCAGTACTTC
cdr3_aa: CSAYPGLAKNIQYF

j_call: TRBJ2-7
d_call: .
clone_size: .
v_call: TRBV11-2
cdr3_nt: TGTGCCAGCAGCTTAGATTCCCGACTAGTCTCCTACGAGCAGTACTTC
cdr3_aa: CASSLDSRLVSYEQYF

j_call: TRBJ1-4
d_call: TRBD1
clone_size: few
v_call: TRBV9
cdr3_nt: TGTGCCAGCAGCGAACGACAGGGGCGGGAAAAACTGTTTTTT
cdr3_aa: CASSERQGREKLFF

j_call: TRBJ1-6
d_call: TRBD1
clone_size: .
v_call: TRBV28
cdr3_nt: TGTGCCAGCAGACCATTACAACAGGGGTCTAATTCACCCCTCCACTTT
cdr3_aa: CASRPLQQGSNSPLHF

j_call: TRBJ2-3
d_call: TRBD2
clone_size: .
v_call: TRBV20-1
cdr3_nt: TGCAGTGCCGACTTTAGGGGCGGGGGGTCAGATACGCAGTATTTT
cdr3_aa: CSADFRGGGSDTQYF

j_call: TRBJ2-3
d_call: TRBD1
clone_size: .
v_call: TRBV3-1
cdr3_nt: TGTGCCAACAGCCAAGGACAGGGAATGCAGTATTTT
cdr3_aa: CANSQGQGMQYF

j_call: TRBJ2-7
d_call: .
clone_size: medium-sized
v_call: TRBV28
cdr3_nt: TGTGCCAGCAGCCCCTCGGTAGGGCGCGAGCAGTACTTC
cdr3_aa: CASSPSVGREQYF

j_call: TRBJ2-1
d_call: .
clone_size: many
v_call: TRBV5-1
cdr3_nt: TGCGCCAGCAGCTTGGCCCCGCGCCAGGCGGGTGAGCAGTTCTTC
cdr3_aa: CASSLAPRQAGEQFF

j_call: TRBJ2-5
d_call: .
clone_size: few
v_call: TRBV27
cdr3_nt: TGTGCCAGCAGTCTAACCCCAGGCGGTATCCGAGAGACCCAGTACTTC
cdr3_aa: CASSLTPGGIRETQYF

j_call: TRBJ2-1
d_call: .
clone_size: .
v_call: TRBV12-3/TRBV12-4
cdr3_nt: TGTGCCAGCAGTTTCGAAAGGGCCTACAATGAGCAGTTCTTC
cdr3_aa: CASSFERAYNEQFF

j_call: TRBJ1-1
d_call: .
clone_size: many
v_call: TRBV29-1
cdr3_nt: TGCAGCGTTGAAGGGATTGTGGCTTTCTTT
cdr3_aa: CSVEGIVAFF

j_call: TRBJ1-1
d_call: .
clone_size: many
v_call: TRBV29-1
cdr3_nt: TGCAGCGTTGCACCCCAGGGCGGGAACACTGAAGCTTTCTTT
cdr3_aa: CSVAPQGGNTEAFF

j_call: TRBJ2-3
d_call: .
clone_size: many
v_call: TRBV7-9
cdr3_nt: TGTGCCAGCGGGTCTAGCGACGTAGATACGCAGTATTTT
cdr3_aa: CASGSSDVDTQYF

j_call: TRBJ2-2
d_call: TRBD1
clone_size: few
v_call: TRBV29-1
cdr3_nt: TGCAGCGTCCGGACAGGGTGGACCGGGGAGCTGTTTTTT
cdr3_aa: CSVRTGWTGELFF

j_call: TRBJ1-6
d_call: .
clone_size: .
v_call: TRBV20-1
cdr3_nt: TGCAGTGGCCCGGCCCAGGGTTCCAATTCACCCCTCCACTTT
cdr3_aa: CSGPAQGSNSPLHF

j_call: TRBJ2-2
d_call: TRBD2
clone_size: few
v_call: TRBV9
cdr3_nt: TGTGCCAGCAGCGTAGAGGGTTGGAGCGGGGCGACCGGGGAGCTGTTTTTT
cdr3_aa: CASSVEGWSGATGELFF

j_call: TRBJ1-2
d_call: .
clone_size: many
v_call: TRBV29-1
cdr3_nt: TGCAGCGTTGTGAAGGTGGACTATGGCTACACCTTC
cdr3_aa: CSVVKVDYGYTF

j_call: TRBJ2-3
d_call: TRBD2
clone_size: many
v_call: TRBV6-2/TRBV6-3
cdr3_nt: TGTGCCAGCATCCGTAGCGGGGGGAGCGATACGCAGTATTTT
cdr3_aa: CASIRSGGSDTQYF

j_call: TRBJ2-1
d_call: .
clone_size: few
v_call: TRBV5-1
cdr3_nt: TGCGCCAGCAGATCTGGGGAATCCTACAATGAGCAGTTCTTC
cdr3_aa: CASRSGESYNEQFF